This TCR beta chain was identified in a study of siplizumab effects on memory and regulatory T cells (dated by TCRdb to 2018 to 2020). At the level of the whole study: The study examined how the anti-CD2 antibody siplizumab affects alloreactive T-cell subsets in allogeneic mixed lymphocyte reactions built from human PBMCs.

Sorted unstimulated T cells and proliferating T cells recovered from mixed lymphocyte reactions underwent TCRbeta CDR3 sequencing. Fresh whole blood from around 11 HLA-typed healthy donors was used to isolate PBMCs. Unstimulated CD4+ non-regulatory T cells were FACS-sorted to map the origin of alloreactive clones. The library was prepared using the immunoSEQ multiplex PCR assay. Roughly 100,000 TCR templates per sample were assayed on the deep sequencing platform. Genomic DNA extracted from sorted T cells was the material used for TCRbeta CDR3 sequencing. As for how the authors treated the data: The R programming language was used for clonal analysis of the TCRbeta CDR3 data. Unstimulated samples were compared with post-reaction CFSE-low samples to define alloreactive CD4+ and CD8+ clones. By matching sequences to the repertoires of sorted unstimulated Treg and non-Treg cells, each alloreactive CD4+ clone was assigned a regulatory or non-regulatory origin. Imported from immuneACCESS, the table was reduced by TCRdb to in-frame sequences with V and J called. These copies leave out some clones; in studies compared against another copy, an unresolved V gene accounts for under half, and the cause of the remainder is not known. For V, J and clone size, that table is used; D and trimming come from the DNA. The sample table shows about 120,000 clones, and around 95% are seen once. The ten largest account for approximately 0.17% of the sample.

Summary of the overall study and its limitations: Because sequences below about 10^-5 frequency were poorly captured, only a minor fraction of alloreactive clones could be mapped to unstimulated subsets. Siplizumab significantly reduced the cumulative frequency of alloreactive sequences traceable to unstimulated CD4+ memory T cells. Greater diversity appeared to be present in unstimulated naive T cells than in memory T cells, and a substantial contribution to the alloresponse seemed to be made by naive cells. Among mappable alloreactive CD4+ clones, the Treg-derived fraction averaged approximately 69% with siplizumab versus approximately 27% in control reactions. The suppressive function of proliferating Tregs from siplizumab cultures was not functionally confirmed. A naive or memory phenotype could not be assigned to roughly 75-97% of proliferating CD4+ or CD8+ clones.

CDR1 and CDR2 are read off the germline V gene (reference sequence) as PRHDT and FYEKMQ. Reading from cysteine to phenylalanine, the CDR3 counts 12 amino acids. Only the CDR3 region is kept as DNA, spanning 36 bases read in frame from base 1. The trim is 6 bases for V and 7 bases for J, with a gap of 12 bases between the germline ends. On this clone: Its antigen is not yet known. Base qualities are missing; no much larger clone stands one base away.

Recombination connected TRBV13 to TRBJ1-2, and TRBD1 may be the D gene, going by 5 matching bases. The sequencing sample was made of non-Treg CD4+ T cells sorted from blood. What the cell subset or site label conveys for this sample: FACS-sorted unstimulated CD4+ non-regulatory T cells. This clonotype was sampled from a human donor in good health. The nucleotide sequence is TGTGCCAGCAGTGGCAGGGAAGGTGGCTACACCTTC. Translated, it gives CASSGREGGYTF.